This TCR beta chain was observed in a study of breast tumors, draining lymph nodes, adjacent tissues. This clonotype occurred many times. Germline V lookup: CDR1 SEHNR, CDR2 FQNEAQ (reference sequence). The CDR3 has 14 amino acids. Trimming cost V 6 bases and J 1 base; bases outside gene matches: 5. Axillary draining lymph nodes of breast cancer patients supplied the node samples. TCRdb recomputed calls from the multiplex PCR reads with MiXCR, one row per CDR3 protein. The sample yields some 230,000 distinct CDR3 sequences, 30% to 35% seen once. Specimen: axillary lymph node tissue. The rearrangement joins TRBV7-9 to TRBJ2-5; 7 bases match TRBD2. This sequence originates from a female donor with breast cancer. Some clones in this sample may be carry-over from other donors' samples. Here the CDR3 DNA reads TGTGCCAGCAGGAAGGGGACTATCCAAGAGACCCAGTACTTC. It encodes CASRKGTIQETQYF. The whole variable domain, filled in from reference TRBV7-9 and TRBJ2-5, reads DTGVSQNPRHKITKRGQNVTFRCDPISEHNRLYWYRQTLGQGPEFLTYFQNEAQLEKSRLLSDRFSAERPKGSFSTLEIQRTEQGDSAMYLCASRKGTIQETQYFGPGTRLLVL.